The 12 T cell receptor beta chains reported below all come from one sample, sequenced in a study of T-cell reconstitution after alpha-beta-depleted transplantation in children. Construction of the TCRbeta library involved unique molecular identifiers. One entry per CDR3 protein, called by TCRdb with MiXCR from the PCR reads. The data show 450,000 to 700,000 distinct CDR3 sequences, roughly 27% seen once. Sequencing used PBMCs, obtained before TCRalphabeta/CD19-depleted stem cell transplant. All receptors derive from a boy under three years old with Wiskott-Aldrich syndrome, due to receive a stem cell transplant.

This clonotype has a handful of counts. J is TRBJ2-2 and V is TRBV24-1; 14 bases line up with TRBD2. The germline CDR1 and CDR2 sequences are KGHDR and SFDVKD. The CDR3 has 16 amino acids. V gave up 9 bases and J gave up 3 bases; unmatched junction bases: 5. CDR3 sequence (DNA): TGTGCCACCGGGACTAGCGGGAGAAAAGACACCGGGGAGCTGTTTTTT. Translating it yields CATGTSGRKDTGELFF.

In this sample, this clonotype turned up a few times. V usage is TRBV12-3 or TRBV12-4 and J usage is TRBJ1-6; 9 bases agree with TRBD1. This CDR3 is 13 amino acids long. Trimming took 6 bases from V and 10 from J; bases not matched to a gene: 4. For the CDR3, the DNA is TGTGCCAGCAGGGGACAGGGAGAATCACCCCTCCACTTT. As protein: CASRGQGESPLHF.

This clonotype came up a few times. The chain combines TRBV2 with TRBJ2-1; 12 positions match TRBD2. Germline V gives CDR1 SNHLY, CDR2 FYNNEI. The junction had 8 bases not matched to a gene; V was cut back by 4 bases and J by 1 base. The CDR3 totals 18 residues. CDR3 residues: CASSGSGLAGLSYNEQFF. CDR3 nucleotides: TGTGCCAGCAGTGGATCGGGACTAGCGGGTCTATCCTACAATGAGCAGTTCTTC. The whole variable domain, remainder taken from reference TRBV2 and TRBJ2-1, is EPEVTQTPSHQVTQMGQEVILRCVPISNHLYFYWYRQILGQKVEFLVSFYNNEISEKSEIFDDQFSVERPDGSNFTLKIRSTKLEDSAMYFCASSGSGLAGLSYNEQFFGPGTRLTVL.

V gene TRBV5-1 combines with J gene TRBJ2-7; 10 nucleotides line up with TRBD2. Germline CDR1 is SGHRS and CDR2 is YFSETQ. Trimming took 0 bases from V and 2 from J; bases not matched to a gene: 5. The CDR3 runs to 16 residues. CDR3 sequence reads: CASSLGLGTSAYEQYF. Here the CDR3 DNA reads TGCGCCAGCAGCTTGGGCCTCGGGACTAGCGCCTACGAGCAGTACTTC.

The chain combines TRBV6-1 with TRBJ2-1; D perhaps matches TRBD2 (6 bases). The CDR3 runs 14 residues. Germline CDR1 and CDR2: MNHNS and SASEGT. V lost 6 bases and J 7 bases, leaving 16 bases between the germline ends. CDR3 DNA sequence: TGTGCCAGCAGGGACTACCGACCTTGGAATGAGCAGTTCTTC. Its translation is CASRDYRPWNEQFF.

This chain connects TRBV27 to TRBJ2-1; 9 bases fit TRBD2. The CDR3 consists of 16 residues. Trimming at V came to 6 bases and at J to 7 bases, leaving 13 bases not matched to a gene. The germline V gene encodes CDR1 MNHEY and CDR2 SMNVEV (reference sequence). In DNA form, the CDR3 reads TGTGCCAGCAGGGGTTGGCGGGAGGGCCTGCGAAATGAGCAGTTCTTC. Its translation is CASRGWREGLRNEQFF.

Only a few counts were recorded for this clonotype. The chain combines TRBV5-1 with TRBJ1-1; D ambiguous. The V and J ends lost 4 bases and 0 bases respectively, with 13 bases between them. Germline V lookup: CDR1 SGHRS, CDR2 YFSETQ. CDR3 length equals 15 residues. The CDR3 nucleotides are TGCGCCAGCAGCGGGCGGGGTGAGCTGAACACTGAAGCTTTCTTT. This sequence encodes CASSGRGELNTEAFF.

This chain connects TRBV5-6 to TRBJ1-5, with a weak D call TRBD1 (6 bases). V lost 0 bases and J 6 bases, leaving 10 bases between the germline ends. From germline, CDR1 is SGHDT and CDR2 YYEEEE. CDR3 length: 14 amino acids. CDR3 loop: CASSLVGGSQPQHF. The CDR3 DNA follows: TGTGCCAGCAGCTTGGTAGGGGGTAGTCAGCCCCAGCATTTT.

This clonotype has a handful of counts. The chain carries TRBV7-2 and TRBJ2-3; 7 nucleotides align to TRBD1. There are 14 residues in the CDR3. Germline CDR1 reads SGHTA; CDR2 reads FQGNSA. Trimming cost V 5 bases and J 3 bases; bases outside gene matches: 5. The CDR3 nucleotides read TGTGCCAGCAGCCGCTCGACAGGGACAGATACGCAGTATTTT. Translated: CASSRSTGTDTQYF.

The V call is TRBV20-1, the J call TRBJ2-1; 8 nucleotides line up with TRBD2. Unmatched junction bases numbered 4, after V lost 0 bases and J lost 9 bases. The CDR3 sequence is 13 residues long. Germline V gene lookup returns CDR1 DFQATT and CDR2 SNEGSKA (reference sequence). The CDR3 spells CSARDRLATEQFF. CDR3 sequence (DNA): TGCAGTGCTAGAGATCGACTAGCGACTGAGCAGTTCTTC.

This chain links TRBV4-1 with TRBJ2-1; TRBD2 agrees at 14 bases. The CDR3 totals 17 residues. The trim removed 2 bases at V and 7 bases at J, leaving 7 bases unmatched. Germline V gene sequence: CDR1 MGHRA, CDR2 YSYEKL. In nucleotides, the CDR3 is TGCGCCAGCAGCCAAATCGGGACTAGCGGGAGTAGGAATGAGCAGTTCTTC. Amino acid sequence: CASSQIGTSGSRNEQFF.

This clonotype has at least ten counts. Germline is not matched at one junction end, which may reflect a read error. The V and J genes are TRBV5-1 and TRBJ2-7, with D perhaps matching TRBD1 (5 bases). This CDR3 is 13 amino acids long. Germline V gene sequence: CDR1 SGHRS, CDR2 YFSETQ. CDR3 sequence reads: CASSLEGAYEQYF. For the CDR3, the DNA is TGTGCCAGCAGTTTGGAAGGGGCGTACGAGCAGTACTTC.